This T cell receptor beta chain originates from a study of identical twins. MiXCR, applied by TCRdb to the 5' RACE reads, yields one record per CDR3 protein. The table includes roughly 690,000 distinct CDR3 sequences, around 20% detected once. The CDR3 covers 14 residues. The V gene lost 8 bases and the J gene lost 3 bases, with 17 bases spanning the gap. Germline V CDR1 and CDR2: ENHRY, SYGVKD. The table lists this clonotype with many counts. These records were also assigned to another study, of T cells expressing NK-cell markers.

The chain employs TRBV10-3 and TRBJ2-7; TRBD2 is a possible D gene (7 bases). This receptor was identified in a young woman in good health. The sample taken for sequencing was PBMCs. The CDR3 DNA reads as TGTGCCATCCGACGCGGGGGCAGAGACTACGAGCAGTACTTC. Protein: CAIRRGGRDYEQYF.